This T cell receptor (beta chain) was captured by sequencing in a study of T cell clonality in common variable immunodeficiency. The sample holds a few counts of this clone. The antigen is undetermined. The CDR3 end lies 3 residues beyond the end of the read and is filled in from the germline J gene. Broader study findings: Common variable immunodeficiency TCR beta sequences reportedly had fewer deletions and N-nucleotide insertions.

The germline V and J ends were trimmed by 2 bases and 1 base, with 14 bases remaining between them. Germline CDR1 is SGHRS and CDR2 is YFSETQ. The CDR3 has 16 amino acids. All CVID subjects were on immunoglobulin replacement for at least one year. Using immunoSEQ multiplex PCR, the repertoire was profiled, and TCRdb retains in-frame clones only, with some absent. The repertoire yields about 32,000 clones, none seen only once; the top ten contain 5% to 6.5%. J is TRBJ2-3 and V is TRBV5-1, with a tentative D call TRBD1 (5 bases). The clonotype comes from a human donor with common variable immunodeficiency. The sequencing sample was made of peripheral blood mononuclear cells. CDR3 amino acids: CASSFTGPSRTDTQYF. Incomplete CDR3 DNA: TGCGCCAGCAGCTTCACAGGTCCCAGCCGCACAGATACG.